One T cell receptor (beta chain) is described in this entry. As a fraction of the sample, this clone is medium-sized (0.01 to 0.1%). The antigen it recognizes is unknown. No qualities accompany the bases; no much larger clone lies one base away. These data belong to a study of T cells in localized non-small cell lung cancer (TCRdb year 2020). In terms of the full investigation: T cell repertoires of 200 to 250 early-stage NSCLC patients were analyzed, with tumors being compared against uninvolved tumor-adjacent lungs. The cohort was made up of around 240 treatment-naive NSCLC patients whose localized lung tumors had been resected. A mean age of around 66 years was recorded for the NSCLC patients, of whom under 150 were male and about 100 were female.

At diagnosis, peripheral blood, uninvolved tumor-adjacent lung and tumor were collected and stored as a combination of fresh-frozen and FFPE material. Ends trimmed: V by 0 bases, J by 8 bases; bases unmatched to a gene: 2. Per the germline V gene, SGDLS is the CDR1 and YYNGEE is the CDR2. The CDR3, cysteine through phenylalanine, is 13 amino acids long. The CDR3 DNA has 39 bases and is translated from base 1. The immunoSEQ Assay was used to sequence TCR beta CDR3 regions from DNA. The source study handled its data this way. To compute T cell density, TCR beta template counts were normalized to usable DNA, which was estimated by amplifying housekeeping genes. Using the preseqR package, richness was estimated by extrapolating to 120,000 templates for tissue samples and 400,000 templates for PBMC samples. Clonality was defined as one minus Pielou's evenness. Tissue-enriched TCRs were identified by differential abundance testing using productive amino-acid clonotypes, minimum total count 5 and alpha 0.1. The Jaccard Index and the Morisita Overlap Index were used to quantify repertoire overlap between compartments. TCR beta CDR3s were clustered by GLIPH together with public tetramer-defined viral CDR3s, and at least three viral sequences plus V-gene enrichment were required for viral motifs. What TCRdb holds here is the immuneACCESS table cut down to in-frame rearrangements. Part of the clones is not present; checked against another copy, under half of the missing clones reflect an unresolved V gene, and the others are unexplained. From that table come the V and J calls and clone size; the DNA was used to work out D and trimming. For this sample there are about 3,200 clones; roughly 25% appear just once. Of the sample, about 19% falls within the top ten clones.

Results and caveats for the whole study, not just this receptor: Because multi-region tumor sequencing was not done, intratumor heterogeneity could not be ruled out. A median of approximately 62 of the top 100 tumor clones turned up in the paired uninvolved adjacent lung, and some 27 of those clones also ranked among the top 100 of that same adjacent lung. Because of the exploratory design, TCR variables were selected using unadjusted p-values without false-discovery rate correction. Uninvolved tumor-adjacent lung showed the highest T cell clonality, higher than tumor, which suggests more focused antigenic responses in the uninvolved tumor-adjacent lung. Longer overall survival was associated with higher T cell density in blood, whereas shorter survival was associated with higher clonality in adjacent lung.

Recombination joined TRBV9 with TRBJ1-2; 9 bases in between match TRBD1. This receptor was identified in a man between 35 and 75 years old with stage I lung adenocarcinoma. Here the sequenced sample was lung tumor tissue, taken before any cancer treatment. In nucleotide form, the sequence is TGTGCCAGCAGCGTAGGGGACAGGGAAGGCTACACCTTC. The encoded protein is CASSVGDREGYTF. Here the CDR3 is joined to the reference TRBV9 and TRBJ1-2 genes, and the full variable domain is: DSGVTQTPKHLITATGQRVTLRCSPRSGDLSVYWYQQSLDQGLQFLIQYYNGEERAKGNILERFSAQQFPDLHSELNLSSLELGDSALYFCASSVGDREGYTFGSGTRLTVV.